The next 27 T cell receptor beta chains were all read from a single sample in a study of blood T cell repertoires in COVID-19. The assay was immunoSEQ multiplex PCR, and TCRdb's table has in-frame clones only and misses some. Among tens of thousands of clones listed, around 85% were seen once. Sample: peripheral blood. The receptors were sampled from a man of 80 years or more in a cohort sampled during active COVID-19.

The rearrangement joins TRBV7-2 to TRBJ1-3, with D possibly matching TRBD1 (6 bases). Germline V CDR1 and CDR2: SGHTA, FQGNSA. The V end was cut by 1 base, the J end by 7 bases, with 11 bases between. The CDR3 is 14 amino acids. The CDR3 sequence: CASSLDSGVNTIYF. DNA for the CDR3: TGTGCCAGCAGCTTAGATTCAGGGGTCAACACCATATATTTT.

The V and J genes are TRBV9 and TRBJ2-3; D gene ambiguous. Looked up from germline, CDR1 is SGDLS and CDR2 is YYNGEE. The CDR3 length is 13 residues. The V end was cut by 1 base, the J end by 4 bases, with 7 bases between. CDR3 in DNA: TGTGCCAGCAGCGTACATCAGGCAGATACGCAGTATTTT. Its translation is CASSVHQADTQYF.

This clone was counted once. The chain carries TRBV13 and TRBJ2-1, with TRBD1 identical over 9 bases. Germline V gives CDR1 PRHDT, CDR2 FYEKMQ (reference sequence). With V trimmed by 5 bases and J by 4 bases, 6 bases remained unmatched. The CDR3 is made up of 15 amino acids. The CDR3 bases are TGTGCCAGCAGCCACGGGACAGGGACTTACAATGAGCAGTTCTTC. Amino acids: CASSHGTGTYNEQFF.

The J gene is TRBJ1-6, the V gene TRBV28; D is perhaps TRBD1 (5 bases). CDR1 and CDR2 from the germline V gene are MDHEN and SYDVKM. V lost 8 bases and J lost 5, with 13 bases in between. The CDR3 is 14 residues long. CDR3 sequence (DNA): TGTGCCAGCCGGGGGATTGCGGATAATTCACCCCTCCACTTT. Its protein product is CASRGIADNSPLHF.

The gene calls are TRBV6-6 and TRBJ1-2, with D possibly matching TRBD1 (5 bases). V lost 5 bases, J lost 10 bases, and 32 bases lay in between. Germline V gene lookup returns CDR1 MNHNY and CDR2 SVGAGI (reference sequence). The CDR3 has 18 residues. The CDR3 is CASSPGVARRRLMTDYTF. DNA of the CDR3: TGTGCCAGCAGTCCGGGGGTAGCCCGAAGACGCTTGATGACTGACTACACCTTC.

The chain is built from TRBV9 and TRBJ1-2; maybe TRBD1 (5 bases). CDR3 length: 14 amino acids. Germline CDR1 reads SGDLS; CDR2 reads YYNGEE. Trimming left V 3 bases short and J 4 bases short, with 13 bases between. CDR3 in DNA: TGTGCCAGCAGCGCCGGGGACTCCCGCTATGGCTACACCTTC. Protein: CASSAGDSRYGYTF.

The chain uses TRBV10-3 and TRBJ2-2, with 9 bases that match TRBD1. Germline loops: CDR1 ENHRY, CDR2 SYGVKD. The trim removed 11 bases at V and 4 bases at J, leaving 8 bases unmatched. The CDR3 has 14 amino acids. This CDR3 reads CAVRTGASTGELFF. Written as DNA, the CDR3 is TGTGCCGTACGGACAGGGGCCTCCACCGGGGAGCTGTTTTTT.

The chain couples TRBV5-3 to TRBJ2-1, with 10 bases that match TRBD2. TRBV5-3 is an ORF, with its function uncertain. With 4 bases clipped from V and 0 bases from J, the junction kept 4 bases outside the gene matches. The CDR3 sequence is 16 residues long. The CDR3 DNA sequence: TGTGCCAGAAGCCACGGGACTAGCGCCTCCTACAATGAGCAGTTCTTC. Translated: CARSHGTSASYNEQFF.

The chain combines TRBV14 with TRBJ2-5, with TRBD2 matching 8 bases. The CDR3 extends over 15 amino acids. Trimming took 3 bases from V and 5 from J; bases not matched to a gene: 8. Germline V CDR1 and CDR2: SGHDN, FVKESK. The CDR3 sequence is CASSQSRGGGETQYF. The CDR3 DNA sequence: TGTGCCAGCAGCCAGTCTCGTGGCGGGGGGGAGACCCAGTACTTC.

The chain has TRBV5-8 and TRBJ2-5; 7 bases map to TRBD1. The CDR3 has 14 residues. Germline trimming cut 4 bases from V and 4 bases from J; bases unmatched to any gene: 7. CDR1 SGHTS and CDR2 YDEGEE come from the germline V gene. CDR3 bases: TGTGCCAGCAGCGTCCGGGACAGTGGAGAGACCCAGTACTTC. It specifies CASSVRDSGETQYF.

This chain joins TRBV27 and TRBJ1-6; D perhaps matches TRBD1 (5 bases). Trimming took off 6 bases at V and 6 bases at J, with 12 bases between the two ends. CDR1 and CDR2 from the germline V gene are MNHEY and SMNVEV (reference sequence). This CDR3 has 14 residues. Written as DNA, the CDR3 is TGTGCCAGCAGGCTGACAGCTGTTAATTCACCCCTCCACTTT. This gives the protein CASRLTAVNSPLHF.

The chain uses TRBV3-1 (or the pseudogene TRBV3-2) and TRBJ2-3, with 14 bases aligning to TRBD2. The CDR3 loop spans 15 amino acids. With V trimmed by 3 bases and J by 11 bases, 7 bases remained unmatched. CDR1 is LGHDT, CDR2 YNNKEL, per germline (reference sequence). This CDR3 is CASSQETSGGAEQYF. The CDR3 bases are TGTGCCAGCAGCCAGGAGACTAGCGGGGGGGCCGAGCAGTATTTT.

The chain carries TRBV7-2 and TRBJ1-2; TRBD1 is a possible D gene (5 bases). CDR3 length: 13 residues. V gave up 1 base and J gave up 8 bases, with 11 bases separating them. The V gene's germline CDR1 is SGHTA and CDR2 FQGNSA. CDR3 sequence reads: CASSLDRKRGYTF. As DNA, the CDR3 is TGTGCCAGCAGCTTAGACAGGAAGCGCGGCTACACCTTC.

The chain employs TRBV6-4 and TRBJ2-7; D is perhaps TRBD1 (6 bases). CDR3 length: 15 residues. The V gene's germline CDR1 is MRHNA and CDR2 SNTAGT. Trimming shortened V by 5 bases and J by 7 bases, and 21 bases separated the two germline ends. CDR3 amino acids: CASSSQGPQLCEQYV. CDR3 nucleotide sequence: TGTGCCAGCAGTTCACAGGGACCCCAGCTATGTGAGCAGTACGTC.

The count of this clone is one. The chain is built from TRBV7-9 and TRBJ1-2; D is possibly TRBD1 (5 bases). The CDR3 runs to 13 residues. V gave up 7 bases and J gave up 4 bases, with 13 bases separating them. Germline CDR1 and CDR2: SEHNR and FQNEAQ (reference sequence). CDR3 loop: CASTSGVGYGYTF. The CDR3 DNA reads TGTGCCAGCACCTCGGGGGTCGGCTATGGCTACACCTTC. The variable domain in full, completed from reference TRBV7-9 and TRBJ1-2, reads DTGVSQNPRHKITKRGQNVTFRCDPISEHNRLYWYRQTLGQGPEFLTYFQNEAQLEKSRLLSDRFSAERPKGSFSTLEIQRTEQGDSAMYLCASTSGVGYGYTFGSGTRLTVV.

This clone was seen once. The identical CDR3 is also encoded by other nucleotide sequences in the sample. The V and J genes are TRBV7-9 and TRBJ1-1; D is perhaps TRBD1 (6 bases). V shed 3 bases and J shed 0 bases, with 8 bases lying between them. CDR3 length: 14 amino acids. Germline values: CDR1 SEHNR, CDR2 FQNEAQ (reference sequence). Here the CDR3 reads CASSLDRMNTEAFF. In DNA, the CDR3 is TGTGCCAGCAGCTTGGACAGAATGAACACTGAAGCTTTCTTT.

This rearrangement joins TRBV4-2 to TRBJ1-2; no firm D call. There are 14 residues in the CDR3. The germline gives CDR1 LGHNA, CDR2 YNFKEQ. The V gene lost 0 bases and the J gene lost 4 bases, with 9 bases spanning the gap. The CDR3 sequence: CASSQEGRVYGYTF. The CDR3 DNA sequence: TGTGCCAGCAGCCAAGAGGGCAGAGTCTATGGCTACACCTTC.

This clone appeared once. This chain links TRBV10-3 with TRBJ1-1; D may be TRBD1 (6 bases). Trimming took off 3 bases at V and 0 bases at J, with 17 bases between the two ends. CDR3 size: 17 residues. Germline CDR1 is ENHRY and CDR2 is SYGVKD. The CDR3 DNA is TGTGCCATCAGTGACACCGACAGGTGGGGAATGAACACTGAAGCTTTCTTT. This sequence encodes CAISDTDRWGMNTEAFF.

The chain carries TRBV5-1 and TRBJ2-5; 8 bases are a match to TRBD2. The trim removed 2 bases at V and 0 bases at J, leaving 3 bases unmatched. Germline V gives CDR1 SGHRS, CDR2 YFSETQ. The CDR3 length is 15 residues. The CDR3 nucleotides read TGCGCCAGCAGCTTAGGTAGCGGGGACCAAGAGACCCAGTACTTC. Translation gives CASSLGSGDQETQYF.

Here the CDR3 reads CASSAAGGRHQPQHF. The CDR3 nucleotides read TGCGCCAGCAGCGCGGCCGGGGGACGACATCAGCCCCAGCATTTT. The rearrangement links TRBV5-1 to TRBJ1-5; D is possibly TRBD1 (5 bases). V lost 4 bases to trimming and J lost 5 bases, with 16 bases between them. The length of the CDR3 is 15 residues. The germline V gene encodes CDR1 SGHRS and CDR2 YFSETQ.

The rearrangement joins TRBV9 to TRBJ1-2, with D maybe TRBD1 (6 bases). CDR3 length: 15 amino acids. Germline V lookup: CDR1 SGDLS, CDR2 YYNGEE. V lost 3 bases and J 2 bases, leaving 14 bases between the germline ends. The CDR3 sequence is CASSARLQGNYGYTF. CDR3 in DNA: TGTGCCAGCAGCGCACGACTACAGGGAAACTATGGCTACACCTTC.

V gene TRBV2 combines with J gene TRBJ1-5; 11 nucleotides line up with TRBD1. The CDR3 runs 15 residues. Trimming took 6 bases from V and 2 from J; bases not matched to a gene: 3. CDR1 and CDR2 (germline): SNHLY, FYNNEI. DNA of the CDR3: TGTGCCAGCAGCCGGGACAGGGGGGGCAATCAGCCCCAGCATTTT. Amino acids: CASSRDRGGNQPQHF.

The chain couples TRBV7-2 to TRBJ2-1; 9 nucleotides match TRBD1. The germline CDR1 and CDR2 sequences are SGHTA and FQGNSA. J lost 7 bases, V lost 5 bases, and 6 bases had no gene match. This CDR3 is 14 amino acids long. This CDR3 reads CASSRDRAKNEQFF. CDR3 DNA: TGTGCCAGCAGCCGGGACAGGGCGAAGAATGAGCAGTTCTTC.

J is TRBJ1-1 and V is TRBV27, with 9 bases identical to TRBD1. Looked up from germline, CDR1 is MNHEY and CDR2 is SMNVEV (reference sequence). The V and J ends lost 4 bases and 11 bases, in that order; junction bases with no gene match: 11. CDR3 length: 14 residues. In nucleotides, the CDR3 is TGTGCCAGCAGTTACATTCGGACAGGGGAAGGTGCTTTCTTT. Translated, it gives CASSYIRTGEGAFF.

The CDR3 loop reads CASSISGPNYREFF. CDR3 nucleotides: TGTGCCAGTAGTATCTCAGGGCCCAACTACCGGGAGTTCTTC. This rearrangement joins TRBV19 to TRBJ2-1, with a weak D call TRBD1 (5 bases). Germline values: CDR1 LNHDA, CDR2 SQIVND (reference sequence). This CDR3 is built from 14 residues. V was shortened by 3 bases and J by 14 bases, with 20 bases between the two germline ends.

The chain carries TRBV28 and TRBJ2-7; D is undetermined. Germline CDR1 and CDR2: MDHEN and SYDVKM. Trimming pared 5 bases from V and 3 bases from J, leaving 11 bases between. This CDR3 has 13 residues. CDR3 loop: CASSPQTGYEQYV. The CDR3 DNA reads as TGTGCCAGCAGTCCCCAGACTGGCTACGAGCAGTACGTC.

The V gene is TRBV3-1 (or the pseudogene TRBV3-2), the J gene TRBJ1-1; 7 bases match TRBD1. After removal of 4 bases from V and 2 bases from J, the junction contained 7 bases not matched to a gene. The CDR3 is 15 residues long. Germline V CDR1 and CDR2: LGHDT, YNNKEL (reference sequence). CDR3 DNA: TGTGCCAGCAGCCCTCGGACAGGCTCCAACACTGAAGCTTTCTTT. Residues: CASSPRTGSNTEAFF.